This T cell receptor beta chain was obtained from a study of blood T cell repertoires in COVID-19. At the level of the study: PBMCs, B-cell-depleted T cells, or T cells were the source of the cDNA or gDNA that made up the material.

Here immunoSEQ multiplex PCR was the method, and the copy in TCRdb shows in-frame clones only, minus some. The sample shows roughly 230,000 clones, over 75% of them seen only once. V was clipped by 0 bases and J by 4 bases, with 7 bases between them. The germline CDR1 and CDR2 sequences are SGHDT and YYEEEE. The CDR3 has 13 residues. Cohort assignment relied on participant-reported clinical history. Input material: PBMCs or T cells enriched from blood (not recorded which). The source of this sequence is a woman aged 60-75 years who had recovered from COVID-19. The J gene is TRBJ1-2, the V gene TRBV5-6; TRBD1 is a possible D gene (5 bases). CDR3 sequence (DNA): TGTGCCAGCAGCTTGGGACAGTCCTATGGCTACACCTTC. It codes for CASSLGQSYGYTF.